What follows are 21 T cell receptor beta chains derived from one specimen sequenced in a study of T cells after yellow fever vaccination. TCRdb reprocessed the 5' RACE reads via MiXCR and lists one record per CDR3 protein. Here the sample spans 110,000 to 150,000 distinct CDR3 sequences, roughly 6.7% being singletons. Sequences were derived from CD4+ T cells sorted from PBMCs, sampled 10 days after the yellow fever booster vaccination. The receptors shown here come from a young man who received the YFV17D yellow fever vaccine.

This clonotype occurred a few times. This rearrangement joins TRBV5-5 to TRBJ2-5; 9 bases fit TRBD1. With 5 bases clipped from V and 5 bases from J, the junction kept 13 bases outside the gene matches. The CDR3 loop spans 16 amino acids. Germline V lookup: CDR1 SGHKS, CDR2 YYEKEE (reference sequence). CDR3 amino acids: CASSFQRTGGRETQYF. The CDR3 DNA reads TGTGCCAGCAGTTTCCAAAGAACAGGGGGCCGGGAGACCCAGTACTTC.

This clonotype was seen ten or more times. The chain recombines TRBV5-1 with TRBJ2-1; D is perhaps TRBD1 (5 bases). The CDR3 has 13 residues. The V end lost 0 bases, the J end lost 8 bases, and 9 bases lay between the germline ends. The germline CDR1 and CDR2 sequences are SGHRS and YFSETQ. The CDR3 loop reads CASSLAGPHEQFF. In nucleotides, the CDR3 is TGCGCCAGCAGCTTGGCAGGGCCCCATGAGCAGTTCTTC.

Many counts were recorded for this clonotype. The chain is built from TRBV12-3 or TRBV12-4 and TRBJ2-7; D is perhaps TRBD2 (5 bases). V was cut by 9 bases and J by 3 bases, with 15 bases left in between. This CDR3 spans 13 amino acids. CDR3 DNA: TGTGCCAGTAGAGGACCGGCGGGCTACGAGCAGTACTTC. This encodes CASRGPAGYEQYF.

This clonotype was recorded at least ten times. This chain joins TRBV28 and TRBJ2-7; no clear D. The germline CDR1 and CDR2 sequences are MDHEN and SYDVKM. The CDR3 is 16 residues long. Between the trimmed V and J ends, which lost 6 bases and 2 bases, there was a span of 20 bases. The chain's CDR3 is CASSAMGFYRAYEQYF. CDR3 nucleotides: TGTGCCAGCAGCGCTATGGGATTCTACAGAGCCTACGAGCAGTACTTC.

In this sample, this clonotype turned up many times. The rearrangement joins TRBV5-1 to TRBJ2-6, with D hard to call. This CDR3 is built from 16 residues. CDR1 and CDR2 (germline): SGHRS, YFSETQ. Trimming removed 4 bases at V and 0 bases at J, with 11 bases between. The CDR3 is CASSEDQNSGANVLTF. DNA of the CDR3: TGCGCCAGCAGCGAGGACCAAAACTCTGGGGCCAACGTCCTGACTTTC. Combining the CDR3 with reference TRBV5-1 and TRBJ2-6 gives the whole variable domain KAGVTQTPRYLIKTRGQQVTLSCSPISGHRSVSWYQQTPGQGLQFLFEYFSETQRNKGNFPGRFSGRQFSNSRSEMNVSTLELGDSALYLCASSEDQNSGANVLTFGAGSRLTVL.

The table lists this clonotype with many counts. The rearrangement joins TRBV28 to TRBJ2-1; TRBD2 aligns across 9 bases. CDR3 size: 16 residues. Looked up from germline, CDR1 is MDHEN and CDR2 is SYDVKM. Trimming took 6 bases from V and 8 from J; bases not matched to a gene: 14. Here the CDR3 reads CASSRIYGRGGDEQFF. The DNA for the CDR3 is TGTGCCAGCAGCCGTATCTACGGACGCGGGGGGGATGAGCAGTTCTTC.

At least ten counts were recorded for this clonotype. The chain uses TRBV30 and TRBJ1-4; no definite D call. This CDR3 is built from 13 residues. The ends were cut back, 3 bases at V and 4 bases at J, with 9 bases in the middle. From germline, CDR1 is GTSNPN and CDR2 SVGIG (reference sequence). CDR3 amino acids: CAWSTGLNEKLFF. The CDR3 nucleotides are TGTGCCTGGAGCACCGGGCTTAATGAAAAACTGTTTTTT.

This clonotype appeared a few times. The chain carries TRBV18 and TRBJ2-7; D may be TRBD1 (5 bases). V lost 3 bases to trimming and J lost 3 bases, with 12 bases between them. Germline V gives CDR1 KGHSH, CDR2 LQKENI. CDR3 length: 14 amino acids. CDR3 nucleotide sequence: TGTGCCAGCTCACCGGATGCAGGGCTCTACGAGCAGTACTTC. Amino acid sequence: CASSPDAGLYEQYF.

There are many counts of this clonotype. The CDR3 nucleotides are TGTGCCAGCAGCTTAGGGCCTAGCGGCAACCAAGAGACCCAGTACTTC. Protein: CASSLGPSGNQETQYF. The chain has TRBV7-2 and TRBJ2-5; 7 positions agree with TRBD2. Germline CDR1 reads SGHTA; CDR2 reads FQGNSA. The CDR3 runs 16 residues. The J segment lost 0 bases and the V segment lost 1 base, leaving 5 bases of the junction unmatched.

The sample holds a few counts of this clonotype. This chain joins TRBV5-6 and TRBJ2-7, with D uncertain. The CDR3 extends over 13 amino acids. V lost 7 bases to trimming and J lost 3 bases, with 14 bases between them. The germline CDR1 and CDR2 sequences are SGHDT and YYEEEE. CDR3 sequence reads: CASGAGSYYEQYF. CDR3 in DNA: TGTGCCAGCGGCGCCGGGTCCTACTACGAGCAGTACTTC.

In its sample, this clonotype was seen a few times. J is TRBJ2-7 and V is TRBV4-3, with TRBD2 matching 10 bases. Unmatched junction bases numbered 8, after V lost 0 bases and J lost 0 bases. CDR1 and CDR2 (germline): LGHNA, YSLEER. CDR3 size: 18 residues. CDR3 sequence: CASSQDLTSGMSSYEQYF. The CDR3 DNA follows: TGCGCCAGCAGCCAAGATCTCACTAGCGGGATGAGCTCCTACGAGCAGTACTTC.

This clonotype was detected many times. This sequence joins TRBV20-1 and TRBJ2-1; 8 nucleotides align to TRBD2. The CDR3 covers 14 residues. The V gene's germline CDR1 is DFQATT and CDR2 SNEGSKA (reference sequence). Trimming at V came to 0 bases and at J to 10 bases, leaving 8 bases not matched to a gene. CDR3 sequence (DNA): TGCAGTGCTAGAGATCCCGTCCGGGGGGGAGAGCAGTTCTTC. This encodes CSARDPVRGGEQFF.

Comment on this clonotype: Just one base apart from a much larger clone, this may be a read error. The chain employs TRBV24-1 and TRBJ2-1, with D tentatively TRBD2 (5 bases). The CDR3 length is 14 residues. Trimming pared 7 bases from V and 10 bases from J, leaving 19 bases between. Per germline, CDR1 KGHDR and CDR2 SFDVKD. The CDR3 protein is CATSDLTLGGEQFF. The CDR3 nucleotides read TGTGCCACCAGCGATCTAACGTTAGGAGGAGAGCAGTTCTTC.

This clonotype was counted at least ten times. The chain recombines TRBV18 with TRBJ2-1, with D possibly TRBD1 on 6 matching bases. In germline, CDR1 is KGHSH, CDR2 LQKENI. The CDR3 consists of 15 residues. V was clipped by 5 bases and J by 8 bases, with 19 bases between them. The CDR3 nucleotides read TGTGCCAGCTCAAGCCGAGGGGGTTTAGGCCATGAGCAGTTCTTC. Protein: CASSSRGGLGHEQFF. The whole variable domain, filled in from reference TRBV18 and TRBJ2-1, reads NAGVMQNPRHLVRRRGQEARLRCSPMKGHSHVYWYRQLPEEGLKFMVYLQKENIIDESGMPKERFSAEFPKEGPSILRIQQVVRGDSAAYFCASSSRGGLGHEQFFGPGTRLTVL.

This clonotype was observed once. The chain recombines TRBV5-1 with TRBJ2-3, with 9 bases fitting TRBD2. This CDR3 has 16 residues. Trimming cost V 4 bases and J 6 bases; bases outside gene matches: 12. CDR1 is SGHRS and CDR2 is YFSETQ in the germline V gene. The CDR3 loop reads CASSRISGSGTDTQYF. In DNA, the CDR3 is TGCGCCAGCAGCCGCATTAGCGGGAGTGGAACTGATACGCAGTATTTT.

This clonotype has a count of ten or more. The CDR3: CATSDSSYEQYF. CDR3 nucleotide sequence: TGTGCCACCAGTGATTCTAGCTACGAGCAGTACTTC. The V call is TRBV24-1, the J call TRBJ2-7; no clear D. V was pared by 2 bases and J by 3 bases, with 4 bases between. The V gene's germline CDR1 is KGHDR and CDR2 SFDVKD. The CDR3 has 12 residues.

Concerning this clonotype: A much bigger clone sits one base away, suggesting this may be a read error. The chain combines TRBV20-1 with TRBJ2-4; 9 nucleotides align to TRBD2. The CDR3 runs 13 residues. The V segment lost 5 bases and the J segment 7 bases; nucleotides outside the gene matches: 6. CDR1 is DFQATT and CDR2 is SNEGSKA in the germline V gene (reference sequence). CDR3 in DNA: TGCAGTGCTTTAGCGGGAGTTAATAACATTCAGTACTTC. As protein: CSALAGVNNIQYF.

In regard to this clonotype: A much larger clone is a single base away; this may be a read error. V gene TRBV6-2 or TRBV6-3 combines with J gene TRBJ2-5; D remains unclear. V lost 5 bases, J lost 10 bases, and 11 bases lay in between. The CDR3 contains 11 residues. Germline V CDR1 and CDR2: MNHEY, SVGEGT. The CDR3 DNA follows: TGTGCCAGCAGTCAACGAATCATCCAGTACTTC. This codes for CASSQRIIQYF.

This chain connects TRBV5-4 to TRBJ2-2; D remains ambiguous. Trimming took off 5 bases at V and 1 base at J, with 9 bases between the two ends. The CDR3 runs to 14 residues. Per germline, CDR1 SGHNT and CDR2 YYREEE (reference sequence). The CDR3 loop reads CASRIRENTGELFF. The CDR3 DNA follows: TGTGCCAGCAGGATCAGAGAGAACACCGGGGAGCTGTTTTTT. Full variable domain (missing parts from reference TRBV5-4 and TRBJ2-2): ETGVTQSPTHLIKTRGQQVTLRCSSQSGHNTVSWYQQALGQGPQFIFQYYREEENGRGNFPPRFSGLQFPNYSSELNVNALELDDSALYLCASRIRENTGELFFGEGSRLTVL.

The V and J genes are TRBV7-2 and TRBJ2-7, with D perhaps TRBD2 (6 bases). Germline CDR1 reads SGHTA; CDR2 reads FQGNSA. The CDR3 is made up of 13 amino acids. V was cut by 6 bases and J by 0 bases, with 9 bases left in between. Here the CDR3 reads CASRRGTSYEQYF. The CDR3, as DNA: TGTGCCAGCAGACGGGGGACCTCCTACGAGCAGTACTTC.

This clonotype occurred a few times. The rearrangement joins TRBV11-1 to TRBJ1-2; 11 bases are a match to TRBD1. From germline, CDR1 is SGHAT and CDR2 FQDESV (reference sequence). The CDR3 contains 18 residues. V shed 4 bases, J shed 2 bases, and the junction held 12 bases outside the gene matches. Here the CDR3 DNA reads TGTGCCAGCAGCTCAACGAACCGGACAGGGGGCGCCAACTATGGCTACACCTTC. It encodes CASSSTNRTGGANYGYTF.